A selection of T cell receptor beta chains follows, all from one sample in a study of cytomegalovirus exposure and HLA in healthy donors. The method was immunoSEQ multiplex PCR; TCRdb's version includes in-frame clones alone and lacks a portion of them. The repertoire consists of 130,000 to 150,000 clones, with 72% occurring once and the leading ten covering 2.1%. Sequences were obtained from PBMCs. All receptors come from a man aged 35 to 55 in good health and CMV-seronegative. CDR3s leave out the opening cysteine and the closing phenylalanine or tryptophan. D genes are given only for firm matches.

v_call d_call cdr3_aa
TRBV19 . ASETGTPVNCEQY
TRBV7-2 TRBD2 ASRSAGSAPQETQY
TRBV6-1 . ASKGWERRYEQY
TRBV6-5 . ASRGAMIGQPQH
TRBV5-1 TRBD1 ASSSLDRGPAGANVLT
TRBV4-1 TRBD1 ASSPGRGPTDTQY
TRBV19 . ASSVDRNTEAF
TRBV9 TRBD2 ASSFGLAGDPRGYEQY
TRBV4-3 . ASSQGYSSSEQY
TRBV29-1 . SFEGLNTEAF
TRBV7-9 . ASSLRGGQGMNTEAF